The sequence of this T cell receptor (beta chain) was determined in a study of blood T cell repertoires in COVID-19. Study context: The study drew acute and convalescent COVID-19 samples from the United States, Italy and Spain. The analysed material was cDNA or gDNA that came from T cells, B-cell-depleted T cells, or PBMCs.

The assay was immunoSEQ multiplex PCR, and TCRdb's table has in-frame clones only and misses some. Among around 180,000 clones listed, approximately 79% were seen once. The sample consisted of peripheral blood. This TCR came from a woman of 80 years or more with acute or convalescent COVID-19.

CDR3 loop: CASSLVWQGIGDTQYF. CDR3 bases: TGTGCCAGCAGTTTAGTTTGGCAGGGGATTGGAGATACGCAGTATTTT. The V gene is TRBV28, the J gene TRBJ2-3; the D gene is possibly TRBD1 (6 bases). Germline CDR1 and CDR2: MDHEN and SYDVKM. Between the trimmed V and J ends, which lost 2 bases and 5 bases, there was a span of 17 bases. This CDR3 has 16 residues. The complete variable domain, with remaining parts taken from reference TRBV28 and TRBJ2-3, reads DVKVTQSSRYLVKRTGEKVFLECVQDMDHENMFWYRQDPGLGLRLIYFSYDVKMKEKGDIPEGYSVSREKKERFSLILESASTNQTSMYLCASSLVWQGIGDTQYFGPGTRLTVL.